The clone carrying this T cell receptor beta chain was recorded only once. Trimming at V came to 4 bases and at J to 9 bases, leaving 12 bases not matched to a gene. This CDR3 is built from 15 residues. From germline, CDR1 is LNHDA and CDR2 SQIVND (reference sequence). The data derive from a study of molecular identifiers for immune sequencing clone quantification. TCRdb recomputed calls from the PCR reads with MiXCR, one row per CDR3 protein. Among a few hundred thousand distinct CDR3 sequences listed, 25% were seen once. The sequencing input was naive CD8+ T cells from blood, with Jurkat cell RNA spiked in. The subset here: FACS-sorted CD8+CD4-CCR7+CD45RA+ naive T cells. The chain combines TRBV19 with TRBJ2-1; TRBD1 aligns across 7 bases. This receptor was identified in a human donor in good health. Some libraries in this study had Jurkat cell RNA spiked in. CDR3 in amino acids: CASSTLRGPGGEQFF. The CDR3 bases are TGTGCCAGTAGTACCCTCCGGGGCCCAGGGGGTGAGCAGTTCTTC.